This T cell receptor (beta chain) emerged from a study of neurological immune-mediated disorders (dated by TCRdb to the late 2010s). General notes on the study: Of the approximately 34 multiple sclerosis patients, some 30 had relapsing-remitting MS and 3 had secondary progressive MS. Longitudinal samples, technical triplicates and paired sorted CD4+ and CD8+ T-cell subsets, alongside PBMC samples, were included among the 90 to 130 TCR-beta libraries. The cohort included approximately 70 subjects: 14 with HAM/TSP, roughly 35 with multiple sclerosis, and 20 or so healthy controls. The study compared peripheral blood TCR-beta repertoires of HTLV-I-associated myelopathy (HAM/TSP) patients, multiple sclerosis patients and healthy controls using UMI-based sequencing. Study-level results and caveats: No association of the MS cluster with clinical or MRI features was observed, and the need for larger cohorts was stated by the authors. TCR clonal expansion was highest in HAM/TSP patients and lowest in MS patients, with MS patients falling below even healthy controls. Expanded clones from different subjects shared no identical CDR3 amino acid sequences, which suggests that TCR-beta repertoires were private in all groups. Repertoires from 18 of 34 MS patients were grouped by phylogenetic analysis into a cluster of related CDR3 sequences, suggesting a possible repertoire-level signature.

Ten or more counts support this clonotype. What antigen it recognizes has not been identified. No much larger clone exists at a distance of one base, and base qualities are not known. To synthesize cDNA, template-switch 5'RACE was performed with a primer carrying a 10-nucleotide random unique molecular identifier so that each TCR transcript was tagged. Every sequencing run yielded over 180 million TCR-beta sequences covering 15-18 subjects. The RNeasy kit was used to extract total RNA. Using the KAPA Real-time Library Amplification kit, TCR-beta VDJ regions were amplified with primers for the TCR constant region and the 5'RACE anchor. Sample indexes and Illumina adaptors were added in a first PCR, after which library yield was increased in a second PCR. The roughly 650 bp TCR product was size-selected on a 2% E-gel SizeSelection system after Ampure bead purification. Library quality was checked on a Bioanalyzer, concentration was measured with Qubit, and libraries were quantified with the Kapa Library Quantification kit before pooling. Paired-end 2 x 150 bp sequencing of the libraries was performed on an Illumina HiSeq 2500. To increase sequence diversity, about 23-32% phiX was spiked into each library pool. In the source study's methods: Quality-filtered reads were processed with the UMI-based MiGEC pipeline, and over 75% of raw TCR sequences were removed by the MiGEC pipeline during error correction. IMGT germline references were used for aligning VDJ genes, and each clonotype was defined as a unique CDR3 amino acid sequence together with its V-J genes. Clonal expansion, Shannon diversity and CDR3 relatedness were evaluated with VDJtools (CalcPairwiseDistances, ClusterSamples), while phylogenetic trees were built in CLCbio workbench. Expanded clones were defined as having at least 8 unique UMIs, based on coefficient-of-variation modelling across technical triplicates. The raw public reads went through TCRdb reprocessing: fastp at Q25, MiXCR clone calling, in-frame beta chains kept. Rows are unified per CDR3 protein, each entry keeping the most common DNA and genes. The V and J calls here are based on TCRdb, not the publication. This sample has around 130,000 distinct CDR3 sequences in its table, and roughly 3.2% of those were observed once. The ten largest account for around 1.4% of the sample.

Unsorted PBMC libraries were generated from 2 million PBMCs stored in RNAlater at -80 °C until RNA extraction. The multiple sclerosis patients were enrolled in a US clinical protocol that used magnetic resonance imaging to evaluate disease progression. Peripheral blood was subjected to Ficoll-Hypaque density gradient centrifugation to isolate PBMCs, which were then cryopreserved in liquid nitrogen. The germline V gene supplies CDR1 SGHRS and CDR2 YFSETQ. The CDR3 runs 14 residues from the cysteine to the phenylalanine. CDR3 DNA only is kept here, 42 bases in frame from base 1. Trimming at the junction amounts to 4 bases on V and 6 bases on J, and the germline ends lie 16 bases apart.

This TCR was sampled from a woman in her thirties with multiple sclerosis. The sequencing sample was made of PBMCs. The rearrangement joined TRBV5-1 to TRBJ1-2, with TRBD1 as a weak D call on 5 bases. The sequenced DNA: TGCGCCAGCAGCCCGGATTGGGGGAGCAATGGCTACACCTTC. It codes for CASSPDWGSNGYTF. The entire variable domain, with the stretches around the CDR3 drawn from the reference TRBV5-1 and TRBJ1-2 proteins, is KAGVTQTPRYLIKTRGQQVTLSCSPISGHRSVSWYQQTPGQGLQFLFEYFSETQRNKGNFPGRFSGRQFSNSRSEMNVSTLELGDSALYLCASSPDWGSNGYTFGSGTRLTVV.